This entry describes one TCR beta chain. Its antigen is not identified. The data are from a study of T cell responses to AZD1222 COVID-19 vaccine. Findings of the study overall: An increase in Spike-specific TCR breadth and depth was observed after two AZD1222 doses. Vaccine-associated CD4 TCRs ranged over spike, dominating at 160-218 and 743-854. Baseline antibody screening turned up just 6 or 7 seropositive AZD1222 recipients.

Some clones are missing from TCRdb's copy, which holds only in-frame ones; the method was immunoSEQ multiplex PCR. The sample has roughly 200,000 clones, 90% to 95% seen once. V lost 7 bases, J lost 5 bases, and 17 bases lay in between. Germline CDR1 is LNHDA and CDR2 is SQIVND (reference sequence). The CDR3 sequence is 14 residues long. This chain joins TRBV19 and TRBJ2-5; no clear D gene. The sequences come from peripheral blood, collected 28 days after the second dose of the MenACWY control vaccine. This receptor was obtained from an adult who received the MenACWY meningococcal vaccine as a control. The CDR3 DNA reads TGTGCCAGTATGGATCTGGCCAACCTCGAGACCCAGTACTTC. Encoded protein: CASMDLANLETQYF.